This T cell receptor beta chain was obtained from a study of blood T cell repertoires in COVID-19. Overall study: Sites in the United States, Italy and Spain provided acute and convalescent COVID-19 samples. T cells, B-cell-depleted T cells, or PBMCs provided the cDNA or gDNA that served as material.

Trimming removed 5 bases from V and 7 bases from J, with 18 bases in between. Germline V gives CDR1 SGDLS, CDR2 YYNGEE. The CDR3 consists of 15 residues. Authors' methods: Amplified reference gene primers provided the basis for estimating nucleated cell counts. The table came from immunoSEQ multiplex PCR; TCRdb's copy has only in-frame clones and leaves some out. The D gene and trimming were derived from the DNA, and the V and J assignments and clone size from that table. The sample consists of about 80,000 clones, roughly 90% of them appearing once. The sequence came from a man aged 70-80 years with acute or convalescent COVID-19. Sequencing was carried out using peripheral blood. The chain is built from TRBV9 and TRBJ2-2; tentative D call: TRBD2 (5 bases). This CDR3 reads CASSREGVVGGELFF. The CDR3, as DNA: TGTGCCAGCAGTCGCGAGGGAGTGGTGGGCGGGGAGCTGTTTTTT.